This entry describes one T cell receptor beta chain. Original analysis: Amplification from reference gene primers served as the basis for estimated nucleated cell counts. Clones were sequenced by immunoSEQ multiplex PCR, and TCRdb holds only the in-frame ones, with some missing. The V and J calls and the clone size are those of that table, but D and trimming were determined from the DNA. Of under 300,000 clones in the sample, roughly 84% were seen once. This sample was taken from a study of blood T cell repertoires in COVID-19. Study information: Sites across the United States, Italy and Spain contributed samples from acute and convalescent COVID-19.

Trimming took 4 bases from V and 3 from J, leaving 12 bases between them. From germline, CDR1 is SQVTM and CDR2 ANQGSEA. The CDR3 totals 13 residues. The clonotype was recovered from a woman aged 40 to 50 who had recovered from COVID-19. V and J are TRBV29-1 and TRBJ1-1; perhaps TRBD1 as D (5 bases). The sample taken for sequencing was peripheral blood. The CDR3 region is CSVGRGGHTEAFF. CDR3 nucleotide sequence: TGCAGCGTTGGGCGGGGGGGTCACACTGAAGCTTTCTTT.